Each of the 10 T cell receptor beta chains below was sequenced from the same sample in a study of CD8+ T cells in alopecia areata. Extraction and reverse transcription of RNA yielded cDNA as the sequencing template. Clones were sequenced by immunoSEQ multiplex PCR, and TCRdb holds only the in-frame ones, with some missing. The sample has about 82,000 clones, about 53% seen once; the top ten hold approximately 5.3%. The sequencing input was NKG2D-high CD8+ T cells sorted from blood. The receptors shown here come from a human donor with alopecia areata.

This rearrangement joins TRBV2 to TRBJ1-5, with D perhaps TRBD1 (5 bases). The CDR3 extends over 15 amino acids. Germline lookup yields CDR1 SNHLY and CDR2 FYNNEI. The V end lost 2 bases, the J end lost 3 bases, and 11 bases lay between the germline ends. The CDR3 nucleotides are TGTGCCAGCAGTGAATCGCAGGGACTCAATCAGCCCCAGCATTTT. Protein: CASSESQGLNQPQHF.

The V call is TRBV5-1, the J call TRBJ2-1; 8 bases are shared with TRBD1. The germline CDR1 and CDR2 sequences are SGHRS and YFSETQ. The V and J ends lost 4 bases and 0 bases, in that order; junction bases with no gene match: 9. This CDR3 has 17 residues. CDR3 DNA sequence: TGCGCCAGCAGCACCGGACAGGGACTTAGCTCCTACAATGAGCAGTTCTTC. It yields the protein CASSTGQGLSSYNEQFF. The full variable domain, its missing parts supplied by reference TRBV5-1 and TRBJ2-1, is KAGVTQTPRYLIKTRGQQVTLSCSPISGHRSVSWYQQTPGQGLQFLFEYFSETQRNKGNFPGRFSGRQFSNSRSEMNVSTLELGDSALYLCASSTGQGLSSYNEQFFGPGTRLTVL.

The chain employs TRBV30 and TRBJ2-7; D remains ambiguous. This CDR3 region has 13 residues. In germline, CDR1 is GTSNPN, CDR2 SVGIG (reference sequence). V was shortened by 2 bases and J by 1 base, with 9 bases between the two germline ends. Here the CDR3 DNA reads TGTGCCTGGAGTATTGGCCAATCCTACGAGCAGTACTTC. Protein: CAWSIGQSYEQYF.

The chain has TRBV4-3 and TRBJ2-3, with 10 bases identical to TRBD2. The germline CDR1 and CDR2 sequences are LGHNA and YSLEER. The CDR3 runs to 16 residues. J lost 8 bases, V lost 4 bases, and 12 bases had no gene match. The CDR3 reads CASSPRSSGGDGTQYF. Here the CDR3 DNA reads TGCGCCAGCAGCCCTCGATCCAGCGGGGGGGACGGTACGCAGTATTTT.

V is TRBV5-6 and J is TRBJ2-7, with D possibly called TRBD1 or TRBD2 (5 bases each). In germline, CDR1 is SGHDT, CDR2 YYEEEE. This CDR3 spans 15 amino acids. V lost 4 bases and J lost 4, with 18 bases in between. The CDR3 protein is CASSGGTARVYEQYF. CDR3 DNA sequence: TGTGCCAGCAGCGGTGGGACGGCGAGGGTGTACGAGCAGTACTTC.

The chain couples TRBV4-3 to TRBJ2-3; no clear D gene. Germline CDR1 LGHNA, CDR2 YSLEER. CDR3 length: 16 residues. V was shortened by 5 bases and J by 1 base, with 16 bases between the two germline ends. CDR3 nucleotides: TGCGCCAGCAGCAGCCACCCAGTGAAAGGCACAGATACGCAGTATTTT. Encoded protein: CASSSHPVKGTDTQYF.

This clone has just a few counts. The chain couples TRBV9 to TRBJ2-5; D remains ambiguous. Germline V gene sequence: CDR1 SGDLS, CDR2 YYNGEE. Trimming left V 0 bases short and J 4 bases short, with 4 bases between. The CDR3 is 12 residues long. DNA of the CDR3: TGTGCCAGCAGCGTAGGCGGAGAGACCCAGTACTTC. Protein: CASSVGGETQYF.

The V and J genes are TRBV7-9 and TRBJ1-2; D gene unclear. The CDR3 length is 12 residues. V was shortened by 7 bases and J by 8 bases, with 14 bases between the two germline ends. The germline V gene has CDR1 SEHNR and CDR2 FQNEAQ (reference sequence). The DNA of the CDR3 is TGTGCCAGCACCTGGGGAGTGGAAGGCTACACCTTC. The encoded protein is CASTWGVEGYTF. The whole variable domain, remainder taken from reference TRBV7-9 and TRBJ1-2, is DTGVSQNPRHKITKRGQNVTFRCDPISEHNRLYWYRQTLGQGPEFLTYFQNEAQLEKSRLLSDRFSAERPKGSFSTLEIQRTEQGDSAMYLCASTWGVEGYTFGSGTRLTVV.

The J gene is TRBJ2-1, the V gene TRBV29-1; TRBD2 aligns across 7 bases. CDR1 and CDR2 from the germline V gene are SQVTM and ANQGSEA. Trimming cost V 5 bases and J 9 bases; bases outside gene matches: 10. This CDR3 is 13 amino acids long. The CDR3 here is CSVFWEGKVEQFF. In nucleotides, the CDR3 is TGCAGCGTTTTTTGGGAGGGCAAGGTTGAGCAGTTCTTC.

This clone has a handful of counts. The CDR3, as DNA: TGTGCCAGCAGTAAAGGTTTCAGCGGGAACAATGAGCAGTTCTTC. Residues: CASSKGFSGNNEQFF. The chain recombines TRBV28 with TRBJ2-1; 7 nucleotides agree with TRBD2. The V and J ends lost 5 bases and 5 bases, in that order; junction bases with no gene match: 9. CDR1 is MDHEN, CDR2 SYDVKM, per germline. The CDR3 runs to 15 residues.